This T cell receptor (beta chain) was observed in a study of T cell changes during pregnancy in multiple sclerosis (dated 2019 in TCRdb). Regarding the research as a whole: In women with multiple sclerosis, the researchers looked at how the T cell repertoire shifted as pregnancy progressed.

A note on this clone: Its antigen is still unknown. The record has no base qualities; no much larger clone is one base away.

Looking up the germline V gene yields CDR1 MNHNS and CDR2 SASEGT. Spanning cysteine to phenylalanine, the CDR3 consists of 16 amino acids. Only the CDR3 DNA stays, 48 bases, in frame from base 1. Trimming accounts for 1 base at V and 2 bases at J, while the number of junction bases matched to no gene is 7. Receptor libraries were prepared by the immunoSEQ multiplex PCR assay. The immuneACCESS repertoire file appears here via TCRdb, limited to in-frame rearrangements. These files lack a portion of the clones; in checked studies, under half of the deficit traces to unresolved V genes, and the cause of the others is not known. This sample lists 85,000 to 130,000 clones; 91% were detected once. Around 1.6% of the sample rests with the top ten.

The clonotype was recovered from a female donor with multiple sclerosis, enrolled in a pregnancy study. The chain is encoded by TRBV6-1 joined to TRBJ2-7; 8 nucleotides in the junction match TRBD2. Sequences were derived from peripheral blood, sampled before pregnancy. The nucleotides are TGTGCCAGCAGTGAAGAGGTGCCGGGACTAGCCTACGAGCAGTACTTC. Translation gives CASSEEVPGLAYEQYF.